This section outlines one T cell receptor (beta chain) sequence together with its context. The antigen is unknown. The data are from a study of T cell responses to AZD1222 COVID-19 vaccine. TCRdb's table, derived via immunoSEQ multiplex PCR, lists solely in-frame clones and lacks some. This table has approximately 190,000 clones, about 94% appearing once. The germline V and J ends were trimmed by 2 bases and 4 bases, with 9 bases remaining between them. In germline, CDR1 is SGHRS, CDR2 YFSETQ. CDR3 length equals 14 residues. General observations from the study: Donor demographics were predominantly white British with a female majority; clonal diversity may be underestimated. Spike-specific TCRs gained breadth and depth after people received two AZD1222 doses. The number of AZD1222 recipients seropositive at baseline was only 6 or 7.

Source: peripheral blood, taken 28 days after the second AZD1222 dose. The genes are TRBV5-1 and TRBJ1-4; no reliable D call. The receptor comes from an adult who received the AZD1222 COVID-19 vaccine. The CDR3 here is CASSFGVLNEKLFF. The CDR3 nucleotides are TGCGCCAGCAGCTTCGGGGTCCTTAATGAAAAACTGTTTTTT.